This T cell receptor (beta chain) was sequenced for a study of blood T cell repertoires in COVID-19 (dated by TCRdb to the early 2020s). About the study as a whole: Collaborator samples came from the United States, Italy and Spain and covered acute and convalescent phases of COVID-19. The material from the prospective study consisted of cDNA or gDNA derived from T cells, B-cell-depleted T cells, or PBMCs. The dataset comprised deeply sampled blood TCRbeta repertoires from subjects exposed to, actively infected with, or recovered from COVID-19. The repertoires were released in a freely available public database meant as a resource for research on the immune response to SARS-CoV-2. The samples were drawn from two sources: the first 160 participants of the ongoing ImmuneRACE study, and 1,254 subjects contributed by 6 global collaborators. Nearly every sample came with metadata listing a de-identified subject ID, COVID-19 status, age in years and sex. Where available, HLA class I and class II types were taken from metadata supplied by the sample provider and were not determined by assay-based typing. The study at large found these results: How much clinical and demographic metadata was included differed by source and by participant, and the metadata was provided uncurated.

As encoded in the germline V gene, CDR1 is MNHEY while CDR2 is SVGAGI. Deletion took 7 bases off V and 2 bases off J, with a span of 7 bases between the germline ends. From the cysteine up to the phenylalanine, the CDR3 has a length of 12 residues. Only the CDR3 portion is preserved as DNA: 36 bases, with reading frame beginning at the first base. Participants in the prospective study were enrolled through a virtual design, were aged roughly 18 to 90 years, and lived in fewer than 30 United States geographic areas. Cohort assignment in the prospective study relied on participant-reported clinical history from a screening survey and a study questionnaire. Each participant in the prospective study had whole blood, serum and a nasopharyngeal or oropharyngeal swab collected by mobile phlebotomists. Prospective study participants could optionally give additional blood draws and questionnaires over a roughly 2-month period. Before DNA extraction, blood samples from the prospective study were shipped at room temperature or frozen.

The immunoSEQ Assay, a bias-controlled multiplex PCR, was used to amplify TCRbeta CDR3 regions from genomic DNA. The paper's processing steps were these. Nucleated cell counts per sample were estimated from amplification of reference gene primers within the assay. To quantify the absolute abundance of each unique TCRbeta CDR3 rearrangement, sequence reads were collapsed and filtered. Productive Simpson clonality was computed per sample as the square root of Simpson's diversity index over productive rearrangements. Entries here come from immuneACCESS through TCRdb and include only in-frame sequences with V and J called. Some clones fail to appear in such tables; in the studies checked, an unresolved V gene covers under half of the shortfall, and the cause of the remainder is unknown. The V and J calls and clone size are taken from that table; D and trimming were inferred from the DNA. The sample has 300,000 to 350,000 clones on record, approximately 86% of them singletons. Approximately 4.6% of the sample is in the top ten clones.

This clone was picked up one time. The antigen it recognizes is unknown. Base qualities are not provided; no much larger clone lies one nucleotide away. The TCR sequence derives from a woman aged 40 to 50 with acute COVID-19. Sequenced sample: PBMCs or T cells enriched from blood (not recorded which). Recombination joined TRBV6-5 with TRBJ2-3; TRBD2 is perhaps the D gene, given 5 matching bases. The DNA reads TGTGCCAGCATCGGGGACACAGATACGCAGTATTTT. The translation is CASIGDTDTQYF.